This TCR beta chain originates from a study of shared clonotypes between healthy human individuals. Turning to the study itself: Per donor, three plates held CD4 naive cells, three held CD4 memory, two held CD8 naive and one held CD8 memory.

Study-level findings and limits: Represented diversity (both genetic and exposure-history) was limited by the small number of donors. The generation probabilities recorded for non-shared clonotypes fell below those of clonotypes shared by all four donors.

The method was immunoSEQ multiplex PCR; TCRdb's version includes in-frame clones alone and lacks a portion of them. Of approximately 2,000,000 clones in the sample, about nine tenths were seen once. Points on this clone: Its target is unknown.

Germline CDR1 MGHRA, CDR2 YSYEKL. Trimming left V 4 bases short and J 2 bases short, with 15 bases between. The CDR3 runs 15 residues. Sample: naive CD4+ T cells from PBMCs. Subset here: CD45RA+ positively selected. This chain uses TRBV4-1 with TRBJ2-7; TRBD1 might be the D (6 bases). This clonotype was sampled from a man younger than 30 in good health. Some clones in this sample may be carry-over from other donors' samples. The CDR3, as DNA: TGCGCCAGCAGCCTCGGGCGGACAGCCACCTACGAGCAGTACTTC. As protein: CASSLGRTATYEQYF.